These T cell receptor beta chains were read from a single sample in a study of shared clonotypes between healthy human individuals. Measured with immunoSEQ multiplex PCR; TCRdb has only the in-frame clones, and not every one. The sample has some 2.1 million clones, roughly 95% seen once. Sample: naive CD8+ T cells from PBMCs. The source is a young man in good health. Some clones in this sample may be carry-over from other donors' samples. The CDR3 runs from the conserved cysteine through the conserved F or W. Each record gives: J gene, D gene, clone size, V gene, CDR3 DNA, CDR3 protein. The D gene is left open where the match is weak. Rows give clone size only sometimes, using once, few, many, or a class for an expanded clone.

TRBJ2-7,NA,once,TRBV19,TGTGCCAGTAGTCGAGAGAGCTCCTACGAGCAGTACTTC,CASSRESSYEQYF
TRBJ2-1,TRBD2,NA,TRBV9,TGTGCCAGCATCCGACTAGCGGGATCCTCCTCCTACAATGAGCAGTTCTTC,CASIRLAGSSSYNEQFF
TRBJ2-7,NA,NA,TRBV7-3,TGTGCCAGCAGCCTAGAGCGAGGGGGCGAGCAGTACTTC,CASSLERGGEQYF
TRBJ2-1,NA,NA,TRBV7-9,TGTGCCAGCACCCGGGGCCTGACCTACAATGAGCAGTTCTTC,CASTRGLTYNEQFF
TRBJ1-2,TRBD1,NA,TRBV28,TGTGCCAGCAGTTTAACGGGACAGGGGGCGGTTGGCTACACCTTC,CASSLTGQGAVGYTF
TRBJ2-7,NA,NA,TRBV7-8,TGTGCCAGCAGCTTAGTCGGGGGTAGGTCGTACGAGCAGTACTTC,CASSLVGGRSYEQYF
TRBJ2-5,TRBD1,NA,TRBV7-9,TGTGCCAGCAGCATTCGGGACAGCACCCAAGAGACCCAGTACTTC,CASSIRDSTQETQYF
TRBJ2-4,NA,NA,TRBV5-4,TGTGCCAGCAGCTTGGCCTTCGGGGTCCTCGGAAACATTCAGTACTTC,CASSLAFGVLGNIQYF
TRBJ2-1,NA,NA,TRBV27,TGTGCCAGCAGTCTCGGGGCCGCGATGACTGAGCAGTTCTTC,CASSLGAAMTEQFF
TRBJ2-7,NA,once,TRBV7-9,TGTGCCAGCAGCTTAACTCCTTTCTCCTACGAGCAGTACTTC,CASSLTPFSYEQYF
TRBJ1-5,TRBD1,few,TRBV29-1,TGCAGCGGTAGGACAGGGCTAGGGCAGCCCCAGCATTTT,CSGRTGLGQPQHF
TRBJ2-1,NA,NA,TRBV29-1,TGCAGCGTTGATGGAGGGGTTGAGCAGTTCTTC,CSVDGGVEQFF
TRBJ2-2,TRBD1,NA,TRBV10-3,TGTGCCATCAGTGGGGGGACAGGGGGACAAAACACCGGGGAGCTGTTTTTT,CAISGGTGGQNTGELFF
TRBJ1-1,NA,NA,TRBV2,TGTGCCAGCAACCGGGGGAGGGTAAGGAACACTGAAGCTTTCTTT,CASNRGRVRNTEAFF
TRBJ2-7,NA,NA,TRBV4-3,TGCGCCAGCAGCCAAGAGGGGACTGCGACCTACGAGCAGTACTTC,CASSQEGTATYEQYF
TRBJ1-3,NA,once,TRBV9,TGTGCCAGCAGCGTAGATGGAGGGACTGCTGGAAACACCATATATTTT,CASSVDGGTAGNTIYF
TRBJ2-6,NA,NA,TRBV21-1,TGTGCCAGCAGCAAAAATCGGGACTCTGGGGCCAACGTCCTGACTTTC,CASSKNRDSGANVLTF
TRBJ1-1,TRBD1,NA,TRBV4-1,TGCGCCAGCAGCCAGGGACAGGGGATGAGTACTGAAGCTTTCTTT,CASSQGQGMSTEAFF
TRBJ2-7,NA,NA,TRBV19,TGTGCCAGTAGTATAGTCGACTACGAGCAGTACTTC,CASSIVDYEQYF
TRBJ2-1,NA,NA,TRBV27,TGTGCCAGCAGGGAAACAGGTTCCTACAATGAGCAGTTCTTC,CASRETGSYNEQFF
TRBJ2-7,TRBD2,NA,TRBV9,TGTGCCAGCAGCGTAGGCTGGACTAGGGCGTACGAGCAGTACTTC,CASSVGWTRAYEQYF
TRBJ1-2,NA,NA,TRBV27,TGTGCCAGCAGTCCGGGGGGAATTTATGGCTACACCTTC,CASSPGGIYGYTF
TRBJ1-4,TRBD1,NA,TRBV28,TGTGCCAGCAGTTCCTTGACAGGGTCTGCAACTAATGAAAAACTGTTTTTT,CASSSLTGSATNEKLFF
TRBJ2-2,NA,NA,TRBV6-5,TGTGCCAGCAGTTACATTGTTGCCGACACCGGGGAGCTGTTTTTT,CASSYIVADTGELFF
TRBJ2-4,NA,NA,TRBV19,TGTGCCAGTACTCCCCTCGGAGTGCAGGGAAGCATTCAGTACTTC,CASTPLGVQGSIQYF
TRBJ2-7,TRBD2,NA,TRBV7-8,TGTGCCAGCAGCTTCGGGAGGGGGAGCTCCTACGAGCAGTACTTC,CASSFGRGSSYEQYF
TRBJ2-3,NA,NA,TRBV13,TGTGCCAGCAGCTCCCAGGGTGCGAGCACAGATACGCAGTATTTT,CASSSQGASTDTQYF
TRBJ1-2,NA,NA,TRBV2,TGTGCCAGCAGTGAAGGACTAATCTATGGCTACACCTTC,CASSEGLIYGYTF
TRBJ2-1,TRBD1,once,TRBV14,TGTGCCAGCAGCCCCCTCCATAAGACAGGGTACAGGAATGAGCAGTTCTTC,CASSPLHKTGYRNEQFF
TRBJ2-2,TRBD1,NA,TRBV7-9,TGTGCCAGCAGCTTTGGACAGGGGTTAACCGGGGAGCTGTTTTTT,CASSFGQGLTGELFF
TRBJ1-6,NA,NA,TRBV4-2,TGTGCCAGCAGCCAAGCCGTCAGCCATGGAAATTCACCCCTCCACTTT,CASSQAVSHGNSPLHF
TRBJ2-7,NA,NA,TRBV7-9,TGTGCCAGCAGCTCTCAGCCGAGGGAGCAGTACTTC,CASSSQPREQYF
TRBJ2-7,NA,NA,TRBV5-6,TGTGCCAGCAGGAGTCGATTCGCGCCTAGGAACTACGAGCAGTACTTC,CASRSRFAPRNYEQYF
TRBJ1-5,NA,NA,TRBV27,TGTGCCAGCAGTTTATCACCAAATAGCAATCAGCCCCAGCATTTT,CASSLSPNSNQPQHF
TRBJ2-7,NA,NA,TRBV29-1,TGCAGCGTTGAGCTCGGGAGTGCTACCTACGAGCAGTACTTC,CSVELGSATYEQYF
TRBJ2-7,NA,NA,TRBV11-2,TGTGCCAGCAGCTTTTTCGGCGGCAGTCCCTACGAGCAGTACTTC,CASSFFGGSPYEQYF
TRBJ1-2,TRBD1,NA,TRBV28,TGTGCCAGCAGTCAGTCCGGACAGGGGGCGCCGAACTATGGCTACACCTTC,CASSQSGQGAPNYGYTF
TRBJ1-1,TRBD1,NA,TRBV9,TGTGCCAGCAGCGTAGAGGGACAGGGGGTAGTTGAAGCTTTCTTT,CASSVEGQGVVEAFF
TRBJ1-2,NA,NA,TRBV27,TGTGCCAGCAGTTTAATGGCCCATAACGTCGGATATGGCTACACCTTC,CASSLMAHNVGYGYTF
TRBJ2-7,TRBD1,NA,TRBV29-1,TGCAGCGTGACAGGGGTGACCTACGAGCAGTACTTC,CSVTGVTYEQYF
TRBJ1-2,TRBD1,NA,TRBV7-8,TGTGCCAGCACCCGGGACAGGGTTTTAGGCTACACCTTC,CASTRDRVLGYTF
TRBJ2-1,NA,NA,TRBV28,TGTGCCAGCAGTTCGGCGCTCGAGGGTGAGCAGTTCTTC,CASSSALEGEQFF
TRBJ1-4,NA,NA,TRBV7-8,TGTGCCAGCAGCCGAAGACAAGAAAAACTGTTTTTT,CASSRRQEKLFF
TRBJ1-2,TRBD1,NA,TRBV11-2,TGTGCCAGCAGCTTACGGACAGGGGTGGATGGCTACACCTTC,CASSLRTGVDGYTF
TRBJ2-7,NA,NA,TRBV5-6,TGTGCCAGCAGCTTGATGGGACTGTCCTACGAGCAGTACTTC,CASSLMGLSYEQYF
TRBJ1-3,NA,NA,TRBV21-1,TGTGCCAGCAGCCCTCGGGGGAGTCTGGGAAACACCATATATTTT,CASSPRGSLGNTIYF
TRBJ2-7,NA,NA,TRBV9,TGTGCCAGCAGCGCGGGGGACAGCACCTACGAGCAGTACTTC,CASSAGDSTYEQYF
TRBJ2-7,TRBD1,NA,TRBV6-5,TGTGCCAGCAGTTACAGGACAGGGCAGTACTTC,CASSYRTGQYF